Presented here are 25 T cell receptor beta chains from one specimen sequenced in a study of blood T cells in healthy people across ages. With a J-beta primer mix and a sample-barcoded 5' primer, a second PCR ran about 7 to 12 cycles. TCRdb reprocessed the 5' RACE reads with MiXCR, giving one entry per CDR3 protein. In the table there are approximately 2,000,000 distinct CDR3 sequences, roughly 43% of which are singletons. Sequencing input: blood. The receptor source for this set is a human donor in good health.

Only a few counts were recorded for this clonotype. The J gene is TRBJ2-1, the V gene TRBV29-1, with 12 nucleotides matching TRBD1. Losses at the gene ends were 3 bases for V and 5 bases for J; bases not matched to a gene: 5. Germline V lookup: CDR1 SQVTM, CDR2 ANQGSEA. The CDR3 has 15 residues. This CDR3 reads CSVERGQGADNEQFF. The CDR3 DNA is TGCAGCGTTGAGCGGGGACAGGGGGCTGACAATGAGCAGTTCTTC.

The chain has TRBV14 and TRBJ1-2, with D uncertain. Trimming cost V 1 base and J 4 bases, with 10 bases left between them. The germline gives CDR1 SGHDN, CDR2 FVKESK. The CDR3 extends over 14 amino acids. CDR3 region: CASSQVNKGYGYTF. CDR3 DNA: TGTGCCAGCAGCCAAGTGAATAAGGGCTATGGCTACACCTTC.

This clonotype has a count of ten or more. The V and J genes are TRBV7-2 and TRBJ1-6; a weak D match, TRBD1 (6 bases). The germline V and J ends were trimmed by 6 bases and 6 bases, with 27 bases remaining between them. This CDR3 is built from 19 residues. Looked up from germline, CDR1 is SGHTA and CDR2 is FQGNSA. CDR3 coding DNA: TGTGCCAGCAGGGGGGGGCAGGCAGGGCGGATCTTTCCTAATTCACCCCTCCACTTT. This sequence encodes CASRGGQAGRIFPNSPLHF. The variable domain in full, with the rest retrieved from reference TRBV7-2 and TRBJ1-6, is GAGVSQSPSNKVTEKGKDVELRCDPISGHTALYWYRQSLGQGLEFLIYFQGNSAPDKSGLPSDRFSAERTGGSVSTLTIQRTQQEDSAVYLCASRGGQAGRIFPNSPLHFGNGTRLTVT.

This clonotype was detected only a few times. The chain has TRBV29-1 and TRBJ2-1; TRBD1 or TRBD2 may be the D gene (5 bases each). Germline CDR1 is SQVTM and CDR2 is ANQGSEA. The ends were cut back, 0 bases at V and 7 bases at J, with 10 bases in the middle. The CDR3 extends over 13 amino acids. CDR3 bases: TGCAGCGTTGAAGAGAATTGGGGGAATGAGCAGTTCTTC. Translated, it gives CSVEENWGNEQFF.

The chain recombines TRBV15 with TRBJ2-1; 11 bases line up with TRBD2. In germline, CDR1 is LNHNV, CDR2 YYDKDF (reference sequence). CDR3 length: 16 residues. The V segment lost 0 bases and the J segment 15 bases; nucleotides outside the gene matches: 13. DNA for the CDR3: TGTGCCACCAGCAGAGATCTCGAACTAGCGGGGGACCGTTTGTTCTTC. Translated, it gives CATSRDLELAGDRLFF.

This clonotype was counted many times. The V call is TRBV6-5, the J call TRBJ2-7; D is unclear. Trimming took off 6 bases at V and 0 bases at J, with 15 bases between the two ends. From germline, CDR1 is MNHEY and CDR2 SVGAGI. The CDR3 is 15 amino acids. Here the CDR3 DNA reads TGTGCCAGCAGCTCCCCAGGTGATAGCTCCTACGAGCAGTACTTC. Translated: CASSSPGDSSYEQYF.

This chain uses TRBV9 with TRBJ1-4, with D tentatively TRBD1 (5 bases). Germline V gene data show CDR1 as SGDLS and CDR2 as YYNGEE. The CDR3 runs 15 residues. Deletions cut 4 bases from V and 10 bases from J, with 20 bases between. The CDR3 here is CASSFRGAPSGKLFF. Written as DNA, the CDR3 is TGTGCCAGCAGCTTTAGAGGGGCTCCGAGTGGAAAACTGTTTTTT.

This rearrangement joins TRBV20-1 to TRBJ2-7; 7 nucleotides line up with TRBD2. V dropped 4 bases and J dropped 3; count of bases not matched to a gene: 12. CDR3 size: 15 residues. Looked up from germline, CDR1 is DFQATT and CDR2 is SNEGSKA (reference sequence). For the CDR3, the DNA is TGCAGTGCTACCGAATTTGGGGGGGGGAACTACGAGCAGTACTTC. It specifies CSATEFGGGNYEQYF.

This clonotype occurred a few times. The CDR3: CASSLKEQGMSEAFF. Written as DNA, the CDR3 is TGCGCCAGCAGCCTTAAGGAACAGGGAATGTCTGAAGCTTTCTTT. This chain connects TRBV4-1 to TRBJ1-1; the D gene is possibly TRBD1 (6 bases). The CDR3 is 15 residues long. V lost 4 bases and J 6 bases, leaving 18 bases between the germline ends. Germline V gene sequence: CDR1 MGHRA, CDR2 YSYEKL.

This clonotype was picked up a small number of times. The V gene is TRBV20-1, the J gene TRBJ1-4; the D gene is possibly TRBD1 (5 bases). In germline, CDR1 is DFQATT, CDR2 SNEGSKA (reference sequence). Trimming took 8 bases from V and 3 from J, leaving 13 bases between them. The CDR3 contains 13 residues. The CDR3 loop reads CSPGGSANEKLFF. Written as DNA, the CDR3 is TGCAGTCCCGGGGGTTCGGCTAATGAAAAACTGTTTTTT.

The CDR3: CASSPQPGHITYEQYF. The CDR3 DNA reads TGTGCCAGCAGTCCCCAGCCGGGACACATAACCTACGAGCAGTACTTC. The V and J genes are TRBV27 and TRBJ2-7; possible D gene TRBD1, 6 bases. The CDR3 extends over 16 amino acids. The germline CDR1 and CDR2 sequences are MNHEY and SMNVEV (reference sequence). Trimming cost V 5 bases and J 2 bases, with 19 bases left between them.

V is TRBV20-1 and J is TRBJ2-5; 9 positions match TRBD2. This CDR3 comprises 16 residues. The germline CDR1 and CDR2 sequences are DFQATT and SNEGSKA (reference sequence). J lost 0 bases, V lost 5 bases, and 10 bases had no gene match. CDR3 in DNA: TGCAGTGCTTCCTTGACTAGCGGATGGTACCAAGAGACCCAGTACTTC. Protein sequence: CSASLTSGWYQETQYF.

The chain uses TRBV29-1 and TRBJ1-2, with TRBD1 as a possible D gene (5 bases). Germline CDR1 reads SQVTM; CDR2 reads ANQGSEA. Trimming stripped 6 bases from V and 3 bases from J, with 14 bases between. The CDR3 is 13 amino acids. The chain's CDR3 is CSVPWGGDYGYTF. CDR3 nucleotides: TGCAGCGTGCCGTGGGGCGGAGACTATGGCTACACCTTC.

This clonotype has more than one count but fewer than ten. The V and J genes are TRBV7-2 and TRBJ2-7, with TRBD1 matching over 7 bases. V lost 4 bases to trimming and J lost 4 bases; unmatched junction nucleotides: 7. Germline assignment: CDR1 SGHTA and CDR2 FQGNSA. This CDR3 has 14 residues. CDR3 bases: TGTGCCAGCAGCTCGACAGGGTCTGGGTACGAGCAGTACTTC. It yields the protein CASSSTGSGYEQYF.

In its sample, this clonotype was seen a few times. The chain joins TRBV28 to TRBJ2-7; D remains unclear. The germline V gene has CDR1 MDHEN and CDR2 SYDVKM. The V end was cut by 5 bases, the J end by 4 bases, with 9 bases between. The length of the CDR3 is 12 residues. CDR3 loop: CASSTSKYEQYF. DNA of the CDR3: TGTGCCAGCAGTACAAGTAAATACGAGCAGTACTTC.

This sequence joins TRBV27 and TRBJ1-5, with a tentative D call TRBD1 (6 bases). V shed 5 bases and J shed 1 base, with 15 bases lying between them. The CDR3 has 16 amino acids. Per germline, CDR1 MNHEY and CDR2 SMNVEV (reference sequence). CDR3 loop: CASSPKFDRSNQPQHF. The CDR3 nucleotides read TGTGCCAGCAGTCCCAAGTTCGACAGGAGCAATCAGCCCCAGCATTTT.

V usage is TRBV7-9 and J usage is TRBJ2-7; perhaps TRBD1 as D (6 bases). CDR1 is SEHNR, CDR2 FQNEAQ, per germline (reference sequence). Between the trimmed V and J ends, which lost 5 bases and 3 bases, there was a span of 17 bases. CDR3 length: 15 residues. The CDR3 nucleotides read TGTGCCAGCAGCGCGTTTCCGGGACACCGCTACGAGCAGTACTTC. Amino acid sequence: CASSAFPGHRYEQYF.

This CDR3 reads CSARFAGGPSDNEQFF. The CDR3 region has the DNA TGCAGTGCTAGATTTGCGGGGGGGCCCAGTGACAATGAGCAGTTCTTC. The chain has TRBV20-1 and TRBJ2-1, with TRBD2 matching over 9 bases. CDR3 length: 16 amino acids. Losses at the gene ends were 2 bases for V and 5 bases for J; bases not matched to a gene: 10. CDR1 is DFQATT, CDR2 SNEGSKA, per germline (reference sequence).

This clonotype has more than one count but fewer than ten. This chain uses TRBV13 with TRBJ2-6; 10 nucleotides match TRBD2. V dropped 5 bases and J dropped 5; count of bases not matched to a gene: 12. CDR3 length equals 18 residues. The V gene's germline CDR1 is PRHDT and CDR2 FYEKMQ (reference sequence). The CDR3 is CASSRRLSGGARANVLTF. CDR3 in DNA: TGTGCCAGCAGCCGACGACTGAGCGGGGGGGCCAGGGCCAACGTCCTGACTTTC.

The chain employs TRBV9 and TRBJ2-2, with TRBD2 matching over 10 bases. From germline, CDR1 is SGDLS and CDR2 YYNGEE. The V gene end was trimmed by 1 base and the J gene end by 3 bases; junction bases not matched to a gene: 15. This CDR3 has 20 amino acids. The CDR3 nucleotides read TGTGCCAGCAGCGTACCGGCGGCTAGCGGGGGTCCAACGGACACCGGGGAGCTGTTTTTT. This gives the protein CASSVPAASGGPTDTGELFF.

This CDR3 is CASSVREPRSAGANVLTF. Written as DNA, the CDR3 is TGTGCCAGCAGCGTCCGTGAGCCTAGGTCGGCAGGGGCCAACGTCCTGACTTTC. The V and J genes are TRBV9 and TRBJ2-6; D unresolved. Germline V gene sequence: CDR1 SGDLS, CDR2 YYNGEE. This CDR3 has 18 residues. Trimming removed 2 bases at V and 4 bases at J, with 19 bases between.

This clonotype was found once. The chain uses TRBV2 and TRBJ2-1; the match to TRBD1 covers 7 bases. Germline V gene lookup returns CDR1 SNHLY and CDR2 FYNNEI. V lost 6 bases to trimming and J lost 3 bases; unmatched junction nucleotides: 5. The CDR3 runs 14 residues. The CDR3 sequence: CASRTGAVYNEQFF. As DNA, the CDR3 is TGTGCCAGCAGAACAGGGGCCGTCTACAATGAGCAGTTCTTC. Combining the CDR3 with reference TRBV2 and TRBJ2-1 gives the whole variable domain EPEVTQTPSHQVTQMGQEVILRCVPISNHLYFYWYRQILGQKVEFLVSFYNNEISEKSEIFDDQFSVERPDGSNFTLKIRSTKLEDSAMYFCASRTGAVYNEQFFGPGTRLTVL.

The rearrangement uses TRBV24-1 and TRBJ1-3; D possibly corresponds to TRBD1 (6 bases). The CDR3 extends over 17 amino acids. The V end lost 4 bases, the J end lost 4 bases, and 19 bases lay between the germline ends. Germline CDR1 is KGHDR and CDR2 is SFDVKD. The CDR3 reads CATSDPTEGTGGNTIYF. In nucleotides, the CDR3 is TGTGCCACCAGTGACCCCACGGAAGGTACAGGGGGAAACACCATATATTTT.

Here the CDR3 reads CAISEYPDSVDQPQHF. CDR3 nucleotides: TGTGCCATCAGTGAGTATCCGGACAGTGTTGATCAGCCCCAGCATTTT. The V and J genes are TRBV10-3 and TRBJ1-5; tentatively, D is TRBD1 (6 bases). Trimming left V 1 base short and J 5 bases short, with 15 bases between. The CDR3 totals 16 residues. Germline CDR1 reads ENHRY; CDR2 reads SYGVKD.

This chain connects TRBV6-1 to TRBJ2-7; D might be TRBD2 (6 bases). The end of the DNA is better explained by TRBJ2-1, so the J call may be wrong. The germline CDR1 and CDR2 sequences are MNHNS and SASEGT. The CDR3 runs 14 residues. The CDR3 bases are TGTGCCATAGTAGCGGTATTTTCCAACAATGAGCAGTTCTTC. Translated: CAIVAVFSNNEQFF.